The clone carrying this T cell receptor (beta chain) came up once. The data are from a study of brain metastases from non-small cell lung cancer. Sequencing was performed with immunoSEQ multiplex PCR; in TCRdb, only in-frame clones are kept and a portion is missing. The repertoire includes 450 to 650 clones, around 93% of them detected once, and under 9% sits in the top ten. The sequenced material came from tissue from a brain metastasis. The sequence came from a donor aged 40 or older with non-small cell lung cancer.

The CDR3 protein is CASRLQDPGNQPQHF. CDR3 coding DNA: TGTGCCAGCCGTTTACAAGACCCCGGCAATCAGCCCCAGCATTTT. J is TRBJ1-5 and V is TRBV6-5; D gene ambiguous. Trimming removed 8 bases from V and 2 bases from J, with 16 bases in between. The CDR3 loop spans 15 amino acids. CDR1 MNHEY and CDR2 SVGAGI come from the germline V gene.